The T cell receptor beta chain under discussion was sequenced for a study of cytomegalovirus exposure and HLA in healthy donors. Study information: Of all 398 donors who were genotyped, 70% to 85% belonged to the Caucasian-associated ancestry cluster.

This CDR3 is 13 amino acids long. With 6 bases clipped from V and 10 bases from J, the junction kept 5 bases outside the gene matches. From germline, CDR1 is SQVTM and CDR2 ANQGSEA. PCR was performed using 60 Vbeta and 13 Jbeta primers. Produced via immunoSEQ multiplex PCR; TCRdb's table is partial and in-frame only. The sample includes about 100,000 clones, 65% to 85% of them seen just once. The source is a woman aged 55-70 years in good health and CMV-seropositive. The specimen sequenced was PBMCs. The chain carries TRBV29-1 and TRBJ2-1; TRBD2 matches 14 bases. CDR3 coding DNA: TGCAGCGTGGGACTAGCGGGAGCCCGGGAGCAGTTCTTC. Protein sequence: CSVGLAGAREQFF.